Only one count was recorded for the clone carrying this TCR beta chain. Its antigen remains unknown. This CDR3 is missing its conserved last phenylalanine or tryptophan, likely due to a read error. CDR3 and TCR beta VDJ profiling relied on genomic DNA as the template. TCRdb processed the reads anew with MiXCR; each CDR3 protein has one entry. The data hold around 140,000 distinct CDR3 sequences, with less than 45% observed a single time. The record originates from a study of CD8+CD57+ T cells in acquired aplastic anemia. Study-level findings and limits: Patients shared approximately 30 CD8+ CDR3 sequences with controls.

From germline, CDR1 is MNHNS and CDR2 SASEGT. The length of the CDR3 is 12 residues. The V end lost 3 bases, the J end lost 7 bases, and 9 bases lay between the germline ends. The sample consisted of sorted CD4+, CD8+, or CD8+CD57+ T cells (not recorded which) from PBMCs. The V and J genes are TRBV6-1 and TRBJ1-2, with unresolved D. This clonotype was sampled from a human donor in good health, serving as a control. The CDR3: CASSESHVGYTS. CDR3 in DNA: TGTGCCAGCAGTGAGTCGCATGTTGGCTACACCTCC.